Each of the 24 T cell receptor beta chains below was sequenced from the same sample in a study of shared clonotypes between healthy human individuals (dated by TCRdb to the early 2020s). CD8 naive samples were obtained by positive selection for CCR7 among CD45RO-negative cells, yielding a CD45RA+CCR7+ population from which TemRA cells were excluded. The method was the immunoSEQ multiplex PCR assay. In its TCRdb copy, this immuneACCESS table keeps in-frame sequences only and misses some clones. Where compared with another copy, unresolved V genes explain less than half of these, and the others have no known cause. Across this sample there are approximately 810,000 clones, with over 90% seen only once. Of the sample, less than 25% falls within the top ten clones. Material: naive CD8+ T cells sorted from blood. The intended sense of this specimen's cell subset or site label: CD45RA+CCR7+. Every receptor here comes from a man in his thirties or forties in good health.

CDR3 region: CSVASESSYEQYF. The DNA for the CDR3 is TGCAGCGTTGCTAGCGAGAGCTCCTACGAGCAGTACTTC. The chain employs TRBV29-1 and TRBJ2-7, with D perhaps TRBD2 (6 bases). The CDR3 is 13 amino acids. The ends were cut back, 4 bases at V and 0 bases at J, with 10 bases in the middle. The V gene's germline CDR1 is SQVTM and CDR2 ANQGSEA.

In DNA form, the CDR3 reads TGTGCCAGCAGGCAGACAGGGGGCCTCCCATACGAGCAGTACTTC. It specifies CASRQTGGLPYEQYF. This chain connects TRBV28 to TRBJ2-7; 10 bases fit TRBD1. The CDR3 has 15 residues. With V trimmed by 6 bases and J by 4 bases, 9 bases remained unmatched. The germline CDR1 and CDR2 sequences are MDHEN and SYDVKM.

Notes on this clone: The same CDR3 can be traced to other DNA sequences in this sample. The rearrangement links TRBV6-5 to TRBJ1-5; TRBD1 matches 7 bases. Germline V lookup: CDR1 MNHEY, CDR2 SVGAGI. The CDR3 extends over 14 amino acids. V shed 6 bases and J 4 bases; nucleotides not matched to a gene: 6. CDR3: CASSKGARNQPQHF. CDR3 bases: TGTGCCAGCAGCAAGGGGGCGCGGAATCAGCCCCAGCATTTT.

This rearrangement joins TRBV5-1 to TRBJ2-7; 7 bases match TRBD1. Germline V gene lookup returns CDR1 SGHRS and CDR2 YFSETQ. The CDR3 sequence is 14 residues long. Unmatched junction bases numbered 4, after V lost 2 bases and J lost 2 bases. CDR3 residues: CASSLRQGPYEQYF. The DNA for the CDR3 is TGCGCCAGCAGCTTAAGACAGGGCCCCTACGAGCAGTACTTC.

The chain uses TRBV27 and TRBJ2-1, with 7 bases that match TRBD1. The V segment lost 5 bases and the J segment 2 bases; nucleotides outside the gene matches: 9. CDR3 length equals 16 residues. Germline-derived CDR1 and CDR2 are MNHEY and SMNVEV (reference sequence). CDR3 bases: TGTGCCAGCAGTCCCACGACAGGGATAACCTACAATGAGCAGTTCTTC. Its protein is CASSPTTGITYNEQFF.

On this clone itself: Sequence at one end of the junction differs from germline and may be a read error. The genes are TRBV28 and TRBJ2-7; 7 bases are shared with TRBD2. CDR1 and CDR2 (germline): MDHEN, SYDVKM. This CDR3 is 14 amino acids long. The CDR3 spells CASSQTSVSSEQYF. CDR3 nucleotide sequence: TGTGCCAGCAGTCAAACTAGCGTATCCTCCGAGCAGTACTTC.

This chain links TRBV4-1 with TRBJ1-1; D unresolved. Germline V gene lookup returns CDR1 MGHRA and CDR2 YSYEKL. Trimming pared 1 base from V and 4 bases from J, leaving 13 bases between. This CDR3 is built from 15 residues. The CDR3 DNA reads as TGCGCCAGCAGCCAAGGGGCCGTCGTTGGCACTGAAGCTTTCTTT. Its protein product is CASSQGAVVGTEAFF.

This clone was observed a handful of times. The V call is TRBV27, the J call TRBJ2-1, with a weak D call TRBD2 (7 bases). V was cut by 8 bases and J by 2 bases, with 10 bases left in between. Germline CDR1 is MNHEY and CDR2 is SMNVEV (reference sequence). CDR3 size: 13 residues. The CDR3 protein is CASGEGAYNEQFF. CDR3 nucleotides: TGTGCCAGCGGGGAGGGGGCCTACAATGAGCAGTTCTTC.

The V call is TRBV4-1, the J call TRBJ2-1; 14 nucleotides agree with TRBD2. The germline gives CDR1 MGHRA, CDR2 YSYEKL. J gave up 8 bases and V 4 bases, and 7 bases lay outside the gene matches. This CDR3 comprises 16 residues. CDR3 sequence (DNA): TGCGCCAGCAGCCTTTTGGGGACTAGCGGGAGCGATGAGCAGTTCTTC. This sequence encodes CASSLLGTSGSDEQFF.

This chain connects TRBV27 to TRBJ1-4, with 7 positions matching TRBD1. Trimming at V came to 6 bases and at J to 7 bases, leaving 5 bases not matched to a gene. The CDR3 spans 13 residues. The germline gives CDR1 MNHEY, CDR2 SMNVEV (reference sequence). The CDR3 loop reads CASRIRGSEKLFF. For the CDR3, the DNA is TGTGCCAGCAGAATCAGGGGGAGTGAAAAACTGTTTTTT.

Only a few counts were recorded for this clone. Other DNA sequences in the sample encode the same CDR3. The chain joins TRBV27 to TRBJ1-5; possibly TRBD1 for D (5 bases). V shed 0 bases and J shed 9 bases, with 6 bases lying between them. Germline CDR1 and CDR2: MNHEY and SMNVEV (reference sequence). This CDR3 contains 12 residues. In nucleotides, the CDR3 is TGTGCCAGCAGTTTATCCGGGGGGCCCCAGCATTTT. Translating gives CASSLSGGPQHF.

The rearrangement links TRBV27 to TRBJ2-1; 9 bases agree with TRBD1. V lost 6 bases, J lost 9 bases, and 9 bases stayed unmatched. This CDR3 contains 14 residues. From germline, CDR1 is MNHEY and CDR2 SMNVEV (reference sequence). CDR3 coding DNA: TGTGCCAGCAGCACGGGACAGGGTGCTCTTGAGCAGTTCTTC. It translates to CASSTGQGALEQFF.

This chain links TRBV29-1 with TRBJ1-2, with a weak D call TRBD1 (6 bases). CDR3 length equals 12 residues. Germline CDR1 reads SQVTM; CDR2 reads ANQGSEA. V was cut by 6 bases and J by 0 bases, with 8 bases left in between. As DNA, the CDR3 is TGCAGCGTCCAGGGGTCTAACTATGGCTACACCTTC. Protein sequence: CSVQGSNYGYTF.

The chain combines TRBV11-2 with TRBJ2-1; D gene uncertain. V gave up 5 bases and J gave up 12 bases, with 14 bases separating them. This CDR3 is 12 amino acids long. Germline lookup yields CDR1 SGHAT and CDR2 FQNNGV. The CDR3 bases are TGTGCCAGCAGCCCATCTAGTATCAGGCAGTTCTTC. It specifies CASSPSSIRQFF.

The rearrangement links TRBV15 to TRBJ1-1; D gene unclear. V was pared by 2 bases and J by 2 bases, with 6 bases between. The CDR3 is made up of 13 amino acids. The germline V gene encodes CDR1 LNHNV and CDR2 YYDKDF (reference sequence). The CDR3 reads CATSRKGNTEAFF. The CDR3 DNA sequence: TGTGCCACCAGCAGAAAGGGAAACACTGAAGCTTTCTTT.

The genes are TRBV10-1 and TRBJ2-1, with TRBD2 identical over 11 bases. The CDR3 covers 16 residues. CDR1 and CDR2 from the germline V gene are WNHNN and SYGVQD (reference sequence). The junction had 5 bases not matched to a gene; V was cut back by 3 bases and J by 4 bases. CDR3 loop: CASSDSGTSGYNEQFF. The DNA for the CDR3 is TGCGCCAGCAGTGATTCCGGGACTAGCGGATACAATGAGCAGTTCTTC.

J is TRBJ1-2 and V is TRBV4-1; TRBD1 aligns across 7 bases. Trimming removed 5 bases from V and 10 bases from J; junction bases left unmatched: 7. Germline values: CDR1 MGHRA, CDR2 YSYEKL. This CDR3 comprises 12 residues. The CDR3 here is CASSAGQALYTF. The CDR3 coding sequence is TGCGCCAGCAGCGCAGGACAGGCTCTCTACACCTTC.

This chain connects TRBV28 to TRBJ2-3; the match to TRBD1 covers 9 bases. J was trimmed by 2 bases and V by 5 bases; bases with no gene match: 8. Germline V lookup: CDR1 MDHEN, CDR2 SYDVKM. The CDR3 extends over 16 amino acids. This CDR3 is CASSLSGTGNTDTQYF. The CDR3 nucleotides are TGTGCCAGCAGTCTCAGTGGGACAGGGAACACAGATACGCAGTATTTT.

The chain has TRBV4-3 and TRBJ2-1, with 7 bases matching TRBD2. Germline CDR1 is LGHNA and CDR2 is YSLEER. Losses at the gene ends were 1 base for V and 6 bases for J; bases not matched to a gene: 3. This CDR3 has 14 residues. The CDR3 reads CASSQVGGSNEQFF. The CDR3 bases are TGCGCCAGCAGCCAAGTCGGGGGGTCCAATGAGCAGTTCTTC.

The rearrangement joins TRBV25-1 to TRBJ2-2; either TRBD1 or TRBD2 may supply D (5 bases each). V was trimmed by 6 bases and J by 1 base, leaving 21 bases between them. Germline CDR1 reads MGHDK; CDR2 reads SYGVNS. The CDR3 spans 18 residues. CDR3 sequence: CASSNSRGAGRNTGELFF. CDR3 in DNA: TGTGCCAGCAGCAATTCGAGAGGGGCAGGGCGGAACACCGGGGAGCTGTTTTTT. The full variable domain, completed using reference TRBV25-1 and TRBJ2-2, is EADIYQTPRYLVIGTGKKITLECSQTMGHDKMYWYQQDPGMELHLIHYSYGVNSTEKGDLSSESTVSRIRTEHFPLTLESARPSHTSQYLCASSNSRGAGRNTGELFFGEGSRLTVL.

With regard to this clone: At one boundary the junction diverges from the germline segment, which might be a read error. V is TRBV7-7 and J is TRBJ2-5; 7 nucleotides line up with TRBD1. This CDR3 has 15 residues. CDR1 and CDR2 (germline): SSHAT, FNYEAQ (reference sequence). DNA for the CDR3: TGTGCTAGCAGCTCGGGACAGCGACCCCAAGAGACCCAGTACTTC. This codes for CASSSGQRPQETQYF.

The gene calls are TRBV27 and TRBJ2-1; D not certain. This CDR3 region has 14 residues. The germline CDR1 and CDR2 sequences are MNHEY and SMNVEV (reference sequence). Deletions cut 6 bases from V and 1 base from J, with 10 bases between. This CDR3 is CASSKRLSYNEQFF. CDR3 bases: TGTGCCAGCAGCAAGCGTTTGTCCTACAATGAGCAGTTCTTC.

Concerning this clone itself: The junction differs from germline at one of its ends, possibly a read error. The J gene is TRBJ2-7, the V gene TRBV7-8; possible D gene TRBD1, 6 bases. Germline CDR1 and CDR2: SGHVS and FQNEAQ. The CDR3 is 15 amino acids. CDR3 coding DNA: TGTGCCAGCAGCATAGCTACAGGGTCCCCCTACGAGCAGTACTTC. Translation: CASSIATGSPYEQYF.

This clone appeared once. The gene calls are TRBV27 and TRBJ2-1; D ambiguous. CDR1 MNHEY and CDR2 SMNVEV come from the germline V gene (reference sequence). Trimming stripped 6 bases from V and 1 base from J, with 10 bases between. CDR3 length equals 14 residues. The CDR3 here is CASSLYNSYNEQFF. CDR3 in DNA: TGTGCCAGCAGCCTTTATAATTCCTACAATGAGCAGTTCTTC.